This TCR beta chain was found in a study of blood T cells in healthy people across ages. This CDR3 region has 16 residues. Germline V lookup: CDR1 SGHAT, CDR2 FQNNGV. Trimming removed 4 bases at V and 1 base at J, with 14 bases between. Together with a sample-barcoded 5' primer, a J-beta primer mix was included in a second PCR lasting about 7 to 11 cycles. TCRdb reprocessed the 5' RACE reads via MiXCR and lists one record per CDR3 protein. The table lists around 1,700,000 distinct CDR3 sequences, about 28% of them singletons, with about 7.7% in the top ten. Every donor gave 8.5 to 10 milliliters of peripheral blood.

The V gene is TRBV11-2, the J gene TRBJ2-1, with D hard to call. Sequenced material: blood. This clonotype was obtained from a woman aged 30 to 39 in good health. CDR3 bases: TGTGCCAGCAGCTCTAGGGTAGGGCCGTCCTACAATGAGCAGTTCTTC. Translation gives CASSSRVGPSYNEQFF. The whole variable domain, filled in from reference TRBV11-2 and TRBJ2-1, reads EAGVAQSPRYKIIEKRQSVAFWCNPISGHATLYWYQQILGQGPKLLIQFQNNGVVDDSQLPKDRFSAERLKGVDSTLKIQPAKLEDSAVYLCASSSRVGPSYNEQFFGPGTRLTVL.